This TCR beta chain derives from a study of T cells in localized non-small cell lung cancer. Sequenced by immunoSEQ multiplex PCR; TCRdb stores in-frame clones only, minus some. The sample has about 47,000 clones; 85% to 90% are singletons. Between the trimmed V and J ends, which lost 6 bases and 5 bases, there was a span of 15 bases. The CDR3 covers 13 residues. Germline V gene sequence: CDR1 SQVTM, CDR2 ANQGSEA. Study-level points and caveats: Detection in adjacent lung was observed for a median around 50 of the top 100 tumor clones. Investigators sequenced only a single tumor region, leaving heterogeneity possible. There was an association of higher blood T cell density with longer overall survival. T cell clonality was highest in uninvolved adjacent lung, above tumor.

To note about this clone: Antigen specificity is unknown.

This clonotype was obtained from a man aged 35 to 69 with stage II lung adenocarcinoma. The material was PBMCs, obtained before any cancer treatment. This rearrangement joins TRBV29-1 to TRBJ2-3; D uncertain. The CDR3 DNA sequence: TGCAGCGTCGAAAGTGGGCTGGGAGATACGCAGTATTTT. Amino acids: CSVESGLGDTQYF.